Listed below are T cell receptor beta chains from one sample, sequenced in a study of blood T cells in healthy people across ages. From the 5' RACE reads, TCRdb called clonotypes with MiXCR, one entry per CDR3 protein. The table includes some 1 million distinct CDR3 sequences, more than 40% detected once. Sequencing was done on a sample of blood. The receptors were sampled from an older woman in good health. CDR3s include the opening cysteine and the closing phenylalanine or tryptophan. Each record gives: D gene, J gene, clone size, V gene, CDR3 DNA, CDR3 protein. The D gene is left open where the match is weak. Clone size appears in some rows only: once, few, many, or a class for an expanded clone.

>TRBD2|TRBJ2-1|few|TRBV20-1
TGCAGTGCTACAGGACTAGCGGGAGTAGGTGAGCAGTTCTTC
CSATGLAGVGEQFF
>TRBD2|TRBJ2-7|few|TRBV4-2
TGTGCCAGCAGCCAACAAGGGACTAGCGGGAGGTCGGACGAGCAGTACTTC
CASSQQGTSGRSDEQYF
>TRBD2|TRBJ2-7|.|TRBV27
TGTGCCGGACGAGTGGGGACTAGCGGGAGGGCGGGTGAGCAGTACTTC
CAGRVGTSGRAGEQYF
>.|TRBJ1-6|once|TRBV12-3/TRBV12-4
TGTGCCAGCAGACTCGCGGGGTATAATTCACCCCTCCACTTT
CASRLAGYNSPLHF
>.|TRBJ2-1|.|TRBV7-2
TGTGCCAGCAGCCCAGTCGGGGCTGCCTACAATGAGCAGTTCTTC
CASSPVGAAYNEQFF
>TRBD2|TRBJ2-1|.|TRBV29-1
TGCAGCGTGGGTGGGCTAGCGGGAGTGTATGAGCAGTTCTTC
CSVGGLAGVYEQFF
>TRBD2|TRBJ2-1|.|TRBV6-2/TRBV6-3
TGTGCCAGCCGCCTCATCCTAGCGGGACCCTACAATGAGCAGTTCTTC
CASRLILAGPYNEQFF
>.|TRBJ2-1|.|TRBV6-1
TGCGCCAGCGGTCGTCGCAGGGACTTCTACAATGAGCAGTTCTTC
CASGRRRDFYNEQFF
>TRBD2|TRBJ2-1|.|TRBV20-1
TGCAGTGCCCTAGCGGCCGCCTACAATGAGCAGTTCTTC
CSALAAAYNEQFF
>TRBD1|TRBJ1-5|.|TRBV12-3/TRBV12-4
TGTGCCAGCTCCGGGACAGGGGCTGGCAATCAGCCCCAGCATTTT
CASSGTGAGNQPQHF
>TRBD1|TRBJ2-6|.|TRBV24-1
TGTGCCACCAGTGGACAGGGGTCCTTCTCTGGGGCCAACGTCCTGACTTTC
CATSGQGSFSGANVLTF
>TRBD2|TRBJ2-3|.|TRBV15
TGTGCCACCAGCAGAGATCTTGGGCTAGCGGGAGTAGATACGCAGTATTTT
CATSRDLGLAGVDTQYF
>TRBD2|TRBJ2-2|.|TRBV12-3/TRBV12-4
TGTGCCAGCAGTTACACTAGCGGGAGGCCTAACACCGGGGAGCTGTTTTTT
CASSYTSGRPNTGELFF
>.|TRBJ2-1|few|TRBV4-1
TGCGCCAGCAGCCAAGACACAAAGCGGAACAATGAGCAGTTCTTC
CASSQDTKRNNEQFF
>.|TRBJ2-3|.|TRBV27
TGTGCCAGCTCTGAGGGGGGGGCTCCGCGCACAGATACGCAGTATTTT
CASSEGGAPRTDTQYF
>.|TRBJ2-3|.|TRBV11-2
TGTGCCAGCAGCTTACAGGGTCTGGTGTCCGATACGCAGTATTTT
CASSLQGLVSDTQYF
>.|TRBJ1-1|.|TRBV29-1
TGCAGCGGGATCGGGGGGCGAGGGAACACTGAAGCTTTCTTT
CSGIGGRGNTEAFF
>TRBD1|TRBJ1-5|.|TRBV28
TGTGCCAGCAGTCAAAGGGACAGGCCTTATCAGCCCCAGCATTTT
CASSQRDRPYQPQHF
>TRBD2|TRBJ2-3|.|TRBV27
TGTGCCAGCAGTTTGGGGACCGCTAGCGGACGAAGCACAGATACGCAGTATTTT
CASSLGTASGRSTDTQYF
>TRBD2|TRBJ2-3|.|TRBV5-1
TGCGCCAGCAGCTTGAGGGTTCCGGGACTAACCACAGATACGCAGTATTTT
CASSLRVPGLTTDTQYF
>TRBD2|TRBJ2-7|.|TRBV5-1
TGCGCCAGCACCACGGCGGGGGCCTACGAGCAGTACTTC
CASTTAGAYEQYF
>.|TRBJ1-2|.|TRBV4-2
TGTACCAGCAGCCAAGATGTCGGAAATGGCTACACCTTC
CTSSQDVGNGYTF
>TRBD2|TRBJ2-3|few|TRBV20-1
TGCAGTGGGGGGACCCGGGACTATTCACAGGATACGCAGTATTTT
CSGGTRDYSQDTQYF
>.|TRBJ2-5|.|TRBV28
TGTGCCAGCAACGTCGCGGGACCCCGGGGCAATGAGCAGTACTTC
CASNVAGPRGNEQYF
>TRBD2|TRBJ2-1|.|TRBV6-5
TGTGCCAGCAGTTACTCGAAACTAGCGGGAGTGAGGGACAATGAGCAGTTCTTC
CASSYSKLAGVRDNEQFF
>TRBD1|TRBJ2-6|.|TRBV10-1
TGCGCCAGCCCTACAGGGGGAAGTCTCTCTGGGGCCAACGTCCTGACTTTC
CASPTGGSLSGANVLTF